This record covers a single TCR beta chain. Germline assignment: CDR1 SQVTM and CDR2 ANQGSEA. Trimming removed 4 bases at V and 0 bases at J, with 9 bases between. The CDR3 has 14 residues. Profiling relied on immunoSEQ multiplex PCR, and the TCRdb table lists in-frame clones only, not all of them. Of some 97,000 clones in the sample, 70% to 80% are singletons; the top ten hold 12%. The data were obtained in a study of blood T cell repertoires in COVID-19. The TCR comes from a woman between 65 and 79 years old with acute or convalescent COVID-19. The J gene is TRBJ1-4, the V gene TRBV29-1; no firm D call. The specimen sequenced was peripheral blood. The CDR3 DNA reads as TGCAGCGTTGGCCAGGAAACAACTAATGAAAAACTGTTTTTT. Translated, it gives CSVGQETTNEKLFF.